This T cell receptor beta chain was identified during a study of cytotoxic CD8 clonotypes in ibrutinib-treated CLL. This CDR3 is 19 amino acids long. The germline CDR1 and CDR2 sequences are LNHDA and SQIVND (reference sequence). V shed 4 bases, J shed 0 bases, and the junction held 13 bases outside the gene matches. Libraries were prepared by immunoSEQ multiplex PCR; TCRdb keeps only in-frame clonotypes and omits some of them. The sample has about 310,000 clones, around four fifths seen once. The sequences come from PBMCs, collected before ibrutinib treatment. This rearrangement joins TRBV19 to TRBJ1-5; 9 nucleotides align to TRBD1. This receptor was obtained from a human donor with chronic lymphocytic leukemia. The CDR3 protein is CASSRAGQGVIYSNQPQHF. The CDR3 DNA reads as TGTGCCAGTAGTAGAGCGGGACAGGGAGTCATATATAGCAATCAGCCCCAGCATTTT.